This entry concerns a single T cell receptor (beta chain). Its antigen is still unknown. The source of the sample is a study of CD8+ T cells in alopecia areata. Whole-study findings and limits: In blood and scalp, many expanded lesional clones persisted during tofacitinib. Compared with normal scalp, lesional scalp had higher clonality and more expanded CD8+ clones. The study found TCR sharing across patients less clear than in mice, possibly for HLA reasons.

In each case, RNA was isolated and then reverse transcribed into cDNA as the sequencing template. Only in-frame clones appear in the TCRdb table, and some are missing; sequencing was by immunoSEQ multiplex PCR. The table lists fewer than 150,000 clones, roughly four fifths of them singletons. The germline V and J ends were trimmed by 1 base and 5 bases, with 11 bases remaining between them. Germline CDR1 is LNHNV and CDR2 is YYDKDF (reference sequence). The CDR3 has 14 residues. Treatment of the sample: oral pan-JAK inhibitor, 5-10 mg twice daily. Cell sorting was applied to PBMCs, and CD4+ and CD8+ T cells were collected.

This TCR was recovered from a human donor with alopecia areata. This chain connects TRBV15 to TRBJ2-5; the D gene is possibly TRBD1 (5 bases). This sample comprised CD8+ T cells sorted from blood, obtained at week 4, from a patient treated with tofacitinib. CDR3 DNA: TGTGCCACCAGCAGAGTTAGGGGAATCGAGACCCAGTACTTC. Protein sequence: CATSRVRGIETQYF.